This T cell receptor (beta chain) was captured by sequencing in a study of identical twins. Template switching added a universal primer site, and cDNA bore unique molecular identifiers. Each CDR3 protein is one row after TCRdb ran MiXCR on the 5' RACE reads. The data show hundreds of thousands of distinct CDR3 sequences, about 20% seen once. The CDR3 totals 17 residues. CDR1 and CDR2 (germline): SGHTA, FQGNSA. V gave up 1 base and J gave up 0 bases, with 13 bases separating them. This clonotype was seen a few times. This sample also belongs to another study, concerning T cells expressing NK-cell markers.

The J gene is TRBJ1-3, the V gene TRBV7-2; D is uncertain. Source material: PBMCs. This clonotype was obtained from a woman aged 18 to 35 in good health. CDR3 coding DNA: TGTGCCAGCAGCTTAGGAGCGACAACCTACTCTGGAAACACCATATATTTT. Protein: CASSLGATTYSGNTIYF. The full variable domain, with the rest looked up from reference TRBV7-2 and TRBJ1-3, is GAGVSQSPSNKVTEKGKDVELRCDPISGHTALYWYRQSLGQGLEFLIYFQGNSAPDKSGLPSDRFSAERTGGSVSTLTIQRTQQEDSAVYLCASSLGATTYSGNTIYFGEGSWLTVV.